The 27 T cell receptor beta chains given below trace back to one sample, sequenced in a study of shared clonotypes between healthy human individuals. Clones were sequenced by immunoSEQ multiplex PCR, and TCRdb holds only the in-frame ones, with some missing. The table includes approximately 1.5 million clones, 95% to 99% detected once. Sequenced: naive CD4+ T cells sorted from blood. Subset of the sample: CD45RA+ positively selected. The source of these receptors is a man aged 30 to 45 in good health.

The chain is built from TRBV27 and TRBJ1-5; D is unresolved. CDR1 and CDR2 (germline): MNHEY, SMNVEV (reference sequence). Trimming removed 6 bases from V and 0 bases from J, with 15 bases in between. The CDR3 runs to 16 residues. The CDR3 spells CASSPIAGFSNQPQHF. The CDR3 DNA sequence: TGTGCCAGCAGCCCGATCGCGGGTTTTAGCAATCAGCCCCAGCATTTT.

This chain connects TRBV28 to TRBJ1-5; D remains unclear. The CDR3 has 11 amino acids. With 3 bases removed from V and 11 bases from J, the gap between germline ends came to 8 bases. Germline V gene lookup returns CDR1 MDHEN and CDR2 SYDVKM. DNA for the CDR3: TGTGCCAGCAGTTTTGCCCTGACCCAGCATTTT. This gives the protein CASSFALTQHF.

This clone was counted once. This sequence joins TRBV2 and TRBJ2-7; 7 nucleotides match TRBD1. This CDR3 spans 14 amino acids. After removal of 5 bases from V and 6 bases from J, the junction contained 10 bases not matched to a gene. CDR1 is SNHLY, CDR2 FYNNEI, per germline. CDR3 DNA sequence: TGTGCCAGCAGTCCAAGGACAGGTTGGATCGAGCAGTACTTC. This translates into CASSPRTGWIEQYF.

This chain links TRBV7-2 with TRBJ2-2; D not resolved. Germline V gene lookup returns CDR1 SGHTA and CDR2 FQGNSA. V was clipped by 5 bases and J by 3 bases, with 13 bases between them. The CDR3 is made up of 15 amino acids. This chain's CDR3 is CASSPQPAYTGELFF. The CDR3, as DNA: TGTGCCAGCAGCCCTCAGCCCGCCTACACCGGGGAGCTGTTTTTT.

The rearrangement links TRBV5-1 to TRBJ2-5; no definite D call. V was cut by 1 base and J by 2 bases, with 9 bases left in between. The germline V gene encodes CDR1 SGHRS and CDR2 YFSETQ. CDR3 length: 14 amino acids. The CDR3 DNA is TGCGCCAGCAGCTTGAGGTCAAGTCAAGAGACCCAGTACTTC. As protein: CASSLRSSQETQYF.

V and J are TRBV29-1 and TRBJ2-7; no firm D call. The germline V and J ends were trimmed by 5 bases and 3 bases, with 11 bases remaining between them. The CDR3 sequence is 12 residues long. Germline V gives CDR1 SQVTM, CDR2 ANQGSEA. CDR3 region: CSVHTEDYEQYF. Here the CDR3 DNA reads TGCAGCGTTCATACAGAAGACTACGAGCAGTACTTC.

The gene calls are TRBV5-1 and TRBJ2-5, with a tentative D call TRBD2 (6 bases). The length of the CDR3 is 14 residues. Trimming took off 5 bases at V and 2 bases at J, with 13 bases between the two ends. Germline CDR1 and CDR2: SGHRS and YFSETQ. Here the CDR3 DNA reads TGCGCCAGCAGGACGGGAGAGAGACAAGAGACCCAGTACTTC. Its protein is CASRTGERQETQYF.

This clone was seen a single time. The V gene is TRBV9, the J gene TRBJ2-3, with 8 bases identical to TRBD2. CDR1 and CDR2 (germline): SGDLS, YYNGEE. The V segment lost 3 bases and the J segment 5 bases; nucleotides outside the gene matches: 8. There are 15 residues in the CDR3. The CDR3 nucleotides read TGTGCCAGCAGCGCCCTCGGGGGGGCGGGAGATACGCAGTATTTT. This translates into CASSALGGAGDTQYF.

Here the CDR3 DNA reads TGTGCCAGCAGCTCGCCTAGCTCCACAGATACGCAGTATTTT. As protein: CASSSPSSTDTQYF. The chain recombines TRBV5-4 with TRBJ2-3, with D possibly being TRBD2 (5 bases). The CDR3 contains 14 residues. Germline V gene lookup returns CDR1 SGHNT and CDR2 YYREEE (reference sequence). V dropped 3 bases and J dropped 2 bases, with 10 bases sitting between them.

The chain combines TRBV6-4 with TRBJ1-5; D is unclear. V was trimmed by 10 bases and J by 0 bases, leaving 16 bases between them. Looked up from germline, CDR1 is MRHNA and CDR2 is SNTAGT. The CDR3 extends over 15 amino acids. CDR3 in DNA: TGTGCCAACCCGTACTGTTGGGCTAGCAATCAGCCCCAGCATTTT. Amino acid sequence: CANPYCWASNQPQHF.

Comment on this clone: Other DNA sequences from this sample encode an identical CDR3 as well. This rearrangement joins TRBV5-1 to TRBJ1-1; 9 bases are a match to TRBD1. Germline V lookup: CDR1 SGHRS, CDR2 YFSETQ. The CDR3 is made up of 14 amino acids. V lost 1 base, J lost 2 bases, and 0 bases stayed unmatched. This CDR3 reads CASSLTGGNTEAFF. For the CDR3, the DNA is TGCGCCAGCAGCTTGACAGGGGGCAACACTGAAGCTTTCTTT. Drawing the rest from reference TRBV5-1 and TRBJ1-1, the complete variable domain is KAGVTQTPRYLIKTRGQQVTLSCSPISGHRSVSWYQQTPGQGLQFLFEYFSETQRNKGNFPGRFSGRQFSNSRSEMNVSTLELGDSALYLCASSLTGGNTEAFFGQGTRLTVV.

V and J are TRBV7-3 and TRBJ2-2, with 9 positions matching TRBD1. The V segment lost 4 bases and the J segment 5 bases; nucleotides outside the gene matches: 11. Germline loops: CDR1 SGHTA, CDR2 FQGTGA. The CDR3 spans 17 residues. CDR3 loop: CASSSNRDRVGTGELFF. The CDR3 nucleotides read TGTGCCAGCAGCTCCAACCGGGACAGGGTTGGGACCGGGGAGCTGTTTTTT.

The chain uses TRBV7-6 and TRBJ2-7; a possible D gene is TRBD1 (6 bases). This CDR3 region has 14 residues. The V end was cut by 9 bases, the J end by 2 bases, with 17 bases between. Per the germline V gene, CDR1 is SGHVS and CDR2 is FNYEAQ. CDR3 bases: TGTGCCAGTCCCCTGGGGGCAGCTCCCTACGAGCAGTACTTC. It translates to CASPLGAAPYEQYF.

This rearrangement joins TRBV30 to TRBJ2-2, with unresolved D. V shed 0 bases and J shed 5 bases, with 10 bases lying between them. The CDR3 contains 14 residues. Germline values: CDR1 GTSNPN, CDR2 SVGIG (reference sequence). In DNA form, the CDR3 reads TGTGCCTGGAGTGTTAGGGTTGGGACCGGGGAGCTGTTTTTT. Residues: CAWSVRVGTGELFF.

The J gene is TRBJ1-2, the V gene TRBV7-8, with 10 bases that match TRBD1. The V and J ends lost 6 bases and 6 bases, in that order; junction bases with no gene match: 7. Germline CDR1 SGHVS, CDR2 FQNEAQ. The CDR3 extends over 14 amino acids. The CDR3 is CASRRGQGSDGYTF. The CDR3 DNA is TGTGCCAGCAGAAGGGGACAGGGGAGCGATGGCTACACCTTC.

The J gene is TRBJ1-1, the V gene TRBV9; D possibly corresponds to TRBD1 (5 bases). CDR1 and CDR2 from the germline V gene are SGDLS and YYNGEE. V was pared by 0 bases and J by 4 bases, with 13 bases between. CDR3 length equals 15 residues. CDR3 sequence (DNA): TGTGCCAGCAGCGTAGCCGCATCAGGGACCACTGAAGCTTTCTTT. Amino acids: CASSVAASGTTEAFF.

The chain has TRBV28 and TRBJ1-5, with 9 bases that match TRBD1. CDR1 MDHEN and CDR2 SYDVKM come from the germline V gene. V trimming: 7 bases; J trimming: 15 bases; junction bases outside the gene matches: 10. The CDR3 covers 12 residues. CDR3 in DNA: TGTGCCAGCACCGCGGGACAGGGCCGGGGGCATTTT. Its protein product is CASTAGQGRGHF.

V usage is TRBV6-4 and J usage is TRBJ2-2; 11 bases are a match to TRBD2. Germline V gene data show CDR1 as MRHNA and CDR2 as SNTAGT. The CDR3 totals 16 residues. With 4 bases clipped from V and 6 bases from J, the junction kept 7 bases outside the gene matches. The CDR3 region has the DNA TGTGCCAGCAGTGCACTAGCGGGAGTTTCACCCGGGGAGCTGTTTTTT. Translated: CASSALAGVSPGELFF.

This clone has only one observation. The rearrangement uses TRBV25-1 and TRBJ2-1, with D possibly being TRBD2 (6 bases). The CDR3 length is 14 residues. V lost 4 bases and J lost 7, with 14 bases in between. The germline CDR1 and CDR2 sequences are MGHDK and SYGVNS. CDR3 region: CASSVTRATNEQFF. The CDR3 nucleotides are TGTGCCAGCAGTGTGACTAGGGCCACGAATGAGCAGTTCTTC.

The chain recombines TRBV5-5 with TRBJ1-1, with TRBD1 matching 9 bases. The germline V gene has CDR1 SGHKS and CDR2 YYEKEE (reference sequence). The CDR3 covers 12 residues. J lost 7 bases, V lost 4 bases, and 2 bases had no gene match. Here the CDR3 reads CASSRDRVEAFF. The CDR3 DNA reads as TGTGCCAGCAGCCGGGACAGGGTTGAAGCTTTCTTT.

V usage is TRBV10-2 and J usage is TRBJ2-7; maybe TRBD2 (6 bases). CDR1 is WSHSY, CDR2 SAAADI, per germline. CDR3 length: 14 residues. V gave up 8 bases and J gave up 3 bases, with 17 bases separating them. CDR3 sequence reads: CASGGNGWNYEQYF. The CDR3 nucleotides are TGCGCCAGCGGCGGGAACGGGTGGAACTACGAGCAGTACTTC.

This chain uses TRBV29-1 with TRBJ2-3; D uncertain. Trimming shortened V by 7 bases and J by 6 bases, and 11 bases separated the two germline ends. The CDR3 length is 11 residues. Per the germline V gene, CDR1 is SQVTM and CDR2 is ANQGSEA. DNA of the CDR3: TGCAGCGCGGAACGTTTGGATACGCAGTATTTT. This translates into CSAERLDTQYF.

The V call is TRBV4-2, the J call TRBJ2-1, with TRBD2 matching 8 bases. The CDR3 spans 14 residues. J was trimmed by 8 bases and V by 4 bases; bases with no gene match: 7. The germline V gene has CDR1 LGHNA and CDR2 YNFKEQ. This CDR3 is CASSRSGSGDEQFF. The CDR3 DNA reads TGTGCCAGCAGCCGGAGCGGGAGCGGAGATGAGCAGTTCTTC.

The V gene is TRBV10-3, the J gene TRBJ1-1; possibly TRBD1 for D (6 bases). Between the trimmed V and J ends, which lost 3 bases and 5 bases, there was a span of 13 bases. The length of the CDR3 is 14 residues. CDR1 is ENHRY, CDR2 SYGVKD, per germline. The CDR3 DNA is TGTGCCATCAGTGACCGGGGGGGCAAAACTGAAGCTTTCTTT. The encoded protein is CAISDRGGKTEAFF.

The rearrangement uses TRBV9 and TRBJ2-2; D unresolved. The V gene's germline CDR1 is SGDLS and CDR2 YYNGEE. The CDR3 covers 15 residues. V was clipped by 0 bases and J by 4 bases, with 10 bases between them. The CDR3 spells CASSVGVLSTGELFF. The CDR3 DNA reads TGTGCCAGCAGCGTAGGTGTCTTGAGCACCGGGGAGCTGTTTTTT.

The genes are TRBV18 and TRBJ2-1; D may be TRBD1 (6 bases). Between the trimmed V and J ends, which lost 3 bases and 8 bases, there was a span of 11 bases. CDR1 is KGHSH, CDR2 LQKENI, per germline. This CDR3 is built from 13 residues. The CDR3: CASSPAWGHEQFF. The CDR3 DNA reads TGTGCCAGCTCACCGGCCTGGGGGCATGAGCAGTTCTTC.

CDR3 DNA sequence: TGTGCCAGCAGCGCCGGGACAGGGGGCTATGAGACCCAGTACTTC. It translates to CASSAGTGGYETQYF. The genes are TRBV5-6 and TRBJ2-5, with 12 nucleotides matching TRBD1. Looked up from germline, CDR1 is SGHDT and CDR2 is YYEEEE. V lost 4 bases, J lost 5 bases, and 6 bases stayed unmatched. The CDR3 totals 15 residues.